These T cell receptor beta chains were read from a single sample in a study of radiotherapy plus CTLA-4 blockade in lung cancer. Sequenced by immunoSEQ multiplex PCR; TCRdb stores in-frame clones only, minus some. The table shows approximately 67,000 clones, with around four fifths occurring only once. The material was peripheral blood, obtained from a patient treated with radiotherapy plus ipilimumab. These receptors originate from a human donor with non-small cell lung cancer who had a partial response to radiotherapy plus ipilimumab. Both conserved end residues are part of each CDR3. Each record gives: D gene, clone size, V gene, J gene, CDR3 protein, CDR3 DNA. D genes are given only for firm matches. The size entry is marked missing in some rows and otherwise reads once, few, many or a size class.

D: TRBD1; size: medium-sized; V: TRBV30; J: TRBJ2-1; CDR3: CAWREPGTVTRNEQFF; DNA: TGTGCCTGGAGGGAACCCGGGACAGTCACTAGGAATGAGCAGTTCTTC
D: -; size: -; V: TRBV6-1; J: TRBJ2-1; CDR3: CASSEAQRAYNEQFF; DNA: TGTGCCAGCAGTGAAGCTCAGCGGGCTTACAATGAGCAGTTCTTC
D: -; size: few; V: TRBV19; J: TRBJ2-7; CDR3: CASSHRGQGSYEQYF; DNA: TGTGCCAGTAGTCACCGGGGACAAGGTTCCTACGAGCAGTACTTC
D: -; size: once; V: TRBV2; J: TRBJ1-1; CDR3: CASSEPRPTEAFF; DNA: TGTGCCAGCAGTGAACCCAGGCCCACTGAAGCTTTCTTT
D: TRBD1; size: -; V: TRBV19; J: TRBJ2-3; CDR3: CASSMSGTGMSTDTQYF; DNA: TGTGCCAGTAGTATGTCCGGGACAGGGATGAGCACAGATACGCAGTATTTT
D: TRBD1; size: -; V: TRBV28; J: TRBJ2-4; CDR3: CASRGTGGMVKNIQYF; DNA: TGTGCCAGCAGAGGGACAGGGGGCATGGTCAAAAACATTCAGTACTTC
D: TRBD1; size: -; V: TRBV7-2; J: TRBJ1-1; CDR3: CASSGRTGGTEAFF; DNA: TGTGCCAGCAGCGGCCGGACAGGCGGCACTGAAGCTTTCTTT
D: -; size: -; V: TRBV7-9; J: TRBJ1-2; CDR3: CASSLGRLGGGYTF; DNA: TGTGCCAGCAGCTTAGGCCGATTGGGGGGTGGCTACACCTTC
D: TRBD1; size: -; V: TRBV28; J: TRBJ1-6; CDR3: CASSTTTGLNSPLHF; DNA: TGTGCCAGCAGTACCACGACAGGGCTTAATTCACCCCTCCACTTT
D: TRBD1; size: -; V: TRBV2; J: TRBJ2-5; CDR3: CATGQGRETQYF; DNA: TGTGCCACTGGACAGGGCCGGGAGACCCAGTACTTC
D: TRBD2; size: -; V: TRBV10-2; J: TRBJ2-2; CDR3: CASSDSGLAPNTGELFF; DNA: TGCGCCAGCAGTGACTCAGGACTAGCTCCGAACACCGGGGAGCTGTTTTTT
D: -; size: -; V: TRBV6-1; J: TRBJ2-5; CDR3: CASSEVGGVYF; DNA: TGTGCCAGCAGTGAAGTCGGCGGAGTGTACTTC
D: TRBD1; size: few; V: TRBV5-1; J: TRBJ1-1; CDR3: CASSPTGQMNTEAFF; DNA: TGCGCCAGCAGCCCCACGGGACAGATGAACACTGAAGCTTTCTTT
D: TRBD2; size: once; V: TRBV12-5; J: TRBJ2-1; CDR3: CASGFPLGLAPRSYNEQFF; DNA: TGTGCTAGTGGTTTCCCGTTAGGACTAGCTCCTCGGTCCTACAATGAGCAGTTCTTC
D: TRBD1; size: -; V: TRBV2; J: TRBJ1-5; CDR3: CASSQPGTGKDQPQHF; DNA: TGTGCCAGCAGTCAACCTGGGACAGGGAAAGATCAGCCCCAGCATTTT
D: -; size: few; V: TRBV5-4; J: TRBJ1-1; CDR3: CASSLEAPARRGTEAFF; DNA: TGTGCCAGCAGCTTGGAGGCCCCCGCGAGAAGGGGCACTGAAGCTTTCTTT
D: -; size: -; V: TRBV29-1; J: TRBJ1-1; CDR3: CSVVGRMNTEAFF; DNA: TGCAGCGTTGTGGGCCGGATGAACACTGAAGCTTTCTTT
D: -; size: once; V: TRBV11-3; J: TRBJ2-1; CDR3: CASSAYREDEQFF; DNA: TGTGCCAGCAGCGCATACAGGGAAGATGAGCAGTTCTTC
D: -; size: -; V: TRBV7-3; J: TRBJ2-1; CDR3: CASSEGAGSFEQFF; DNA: TGTGCCAGCAGCGAAGGGGCAGGGTCTTTTGAGCAGTTCTTC
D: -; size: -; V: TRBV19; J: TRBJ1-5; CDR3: CASSIITGTDQPQHF; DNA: TGTGCCAGTAGTATTATAACAGGGACCGATCAGCCCCAGCATTTT
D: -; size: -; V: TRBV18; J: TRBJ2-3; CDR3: CASSPRQGQDTQYF; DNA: TGTGCCAGCTCACCACGACAAGGTCAAGATACGCAGTATTTT
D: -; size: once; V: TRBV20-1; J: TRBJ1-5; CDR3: CSARSGQPQHF; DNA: TGCAGTGCTAGATCGGGTCAGCCCCAGCATTTT
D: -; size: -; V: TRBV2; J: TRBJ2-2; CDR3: CASSEYNTGELFF; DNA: TGTGCCAGCAGTGAATATAACACCGGGGAGCTGTTTTTT
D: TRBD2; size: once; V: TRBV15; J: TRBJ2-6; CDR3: CATSRDGAGGTSGANVLTF; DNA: TGTGCCACCAGCAGAGATGGTGCGGGGGGAACCTCTGGGGCCAACGTCCTGACTTTC
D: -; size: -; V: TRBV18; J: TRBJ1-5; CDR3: CASSPAGDSNQPQHF; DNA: TGTGCCAGCTCACCAGCAGGGGATAGCAATCAGCCCCAGCATTTT
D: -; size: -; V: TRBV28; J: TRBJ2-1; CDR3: CASRPDYNNEQFF; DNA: TGTGCCAGCAGGCCGGACTACAACAATGAGCAGTTCTTC
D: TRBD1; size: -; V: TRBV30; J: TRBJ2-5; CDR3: CATTLGQAAVMAQYF; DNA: TGTGCCACCACTTTAGGACAGGCGGCCGTAATGGCCCAGTACTTC
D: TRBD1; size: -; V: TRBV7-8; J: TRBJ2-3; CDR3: CASSPDRGRRADTQYF; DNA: TGTGCCAGCAGCCCCGACAGGGGACGACGTGCGGATACGCAGTATTTT
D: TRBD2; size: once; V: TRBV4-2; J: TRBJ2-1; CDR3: CASSPTSETAYYNEQFF; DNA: TGTGCCAGCAGCCCAACTAGCGAAACTGCTTACTACAATGAGCAGTTCTTC
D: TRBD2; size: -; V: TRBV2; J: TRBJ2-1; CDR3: CASRGTSGKYNEQFF; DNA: TGTGCCAGCAGGGGGACTAGCGGGAAATACAATGAGCAGTTCTTC
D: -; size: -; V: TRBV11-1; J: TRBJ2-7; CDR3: CASSQGQIPYEQYF; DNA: TGTGCCAGCAGCCAAGGACAGATACCCTACGAGCAGTACTTC
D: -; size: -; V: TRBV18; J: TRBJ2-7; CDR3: CASSPYEGRGEQYF; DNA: TGTGCCAGCTCACCGTACGAGGGCCGTGGCGAGCAGTACTTC
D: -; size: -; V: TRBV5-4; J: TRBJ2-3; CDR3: CASSHIQALSTDTQYF; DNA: TGTGCCAGCAGCCACATACAGGCCCTTAGCACAGATACGCAGTATTTT
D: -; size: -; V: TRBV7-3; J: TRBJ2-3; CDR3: CASSSQGSPDTQYF; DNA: TGTGCCAGCAGCTCACAGGGTTCGCCAGATACGCAGTATTTT
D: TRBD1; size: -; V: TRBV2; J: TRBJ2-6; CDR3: CASRRGGTGGNGANVLTF; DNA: TGTGCCAGCAGGAGGGGGGGGACAGGGGGTAATGGGGCCAACGTCCTGACTTTC
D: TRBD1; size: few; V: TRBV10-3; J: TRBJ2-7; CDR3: CAISVGTGPYEQYF; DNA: TGTGCCATCAGTGTTGGGACAGGGCCCTACGAGCAGTACTTC
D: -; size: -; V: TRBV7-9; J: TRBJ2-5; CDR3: CASPRVSETQYF; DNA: TGTGCCAGCCCGAGGGTTTCAGAGACCCAGTACTTC
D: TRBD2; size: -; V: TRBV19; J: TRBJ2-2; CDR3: CASSSPRGVVTGELFF; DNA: TGTGCCAGTAGTTCCCCCCGGGGGGTAGTTACCGGGGAGCTGTTTTTT
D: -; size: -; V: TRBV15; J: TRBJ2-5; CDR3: CATVGTSYETQYF; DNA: TGTGCCACCGTCGGGACAAGCTATGAGACCCAGTACTTC
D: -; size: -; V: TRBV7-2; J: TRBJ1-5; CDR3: CASSPLESGGRSNQPQHF; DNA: TGTGCCAGCAGCCCACTGGAATCGGGGGGAAGGAGCAATCAGCCCCAGCATTTT
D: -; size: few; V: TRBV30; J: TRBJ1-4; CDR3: CAWSVQRQLNEKLFF; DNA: TGTGCCTGGAGTGTACAGAGACAGCTGAATGAAAAACTGTTTTTT
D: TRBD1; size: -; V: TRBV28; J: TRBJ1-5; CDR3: CASSGTGGLRSNQPQHF; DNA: TGTGCCAGCAGTGGGACAGGGGGCCTGAGGAGCAATCAGCCCCAGCATTTT
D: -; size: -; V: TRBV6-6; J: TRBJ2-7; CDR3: CASSYRKAAAYEQYF; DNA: TGTGCCAGCAGTTACAGAAAGGCGGCGGCCTACGAGCAGTACTTC
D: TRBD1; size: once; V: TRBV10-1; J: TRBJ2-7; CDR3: CASSTGQGRNYEQYF; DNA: TGCGCCAGCAGCACCGGACAGGGGAGGAACTACGAGCAGTACTTC
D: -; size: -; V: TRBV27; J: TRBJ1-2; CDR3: CASSQTGYDYGYTF; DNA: TGTGCCAGCAGTCAAACAGGCTACGACTATGGCTACACCTTC
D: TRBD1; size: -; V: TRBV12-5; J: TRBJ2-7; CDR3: CASASGTGVEEQYF; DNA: TGTGCTAGTGCCTCCGGGACAGGGGTTGAGGAGCAGTACTTC
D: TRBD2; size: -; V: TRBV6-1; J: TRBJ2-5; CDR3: CASSIQGLGEETQYF; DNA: TGTGCCAGCAGTATTCAAGGACTAGGGGAAGAGACCCAGTACTTC